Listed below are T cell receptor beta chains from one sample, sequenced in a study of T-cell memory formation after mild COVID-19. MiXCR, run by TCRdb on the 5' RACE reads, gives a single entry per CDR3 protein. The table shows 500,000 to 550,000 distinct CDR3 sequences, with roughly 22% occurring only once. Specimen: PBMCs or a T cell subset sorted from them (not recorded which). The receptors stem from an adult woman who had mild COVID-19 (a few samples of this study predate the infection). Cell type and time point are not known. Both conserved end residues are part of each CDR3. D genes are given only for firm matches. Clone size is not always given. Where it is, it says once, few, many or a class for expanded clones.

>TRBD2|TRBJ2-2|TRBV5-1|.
TGCGCCAGCAGCCCCCAGCCTAGCGGGACCGGGGAGCTGTTTTTT
CASSPQPSGTGELFF
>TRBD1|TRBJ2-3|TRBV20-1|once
TGCAGTGCTAGAGAGTTGTGGGGGACAGGGGGCGACTCTAGCACAGATACGCAGTATTTT
CSARELWGTGGDSSTDTQYF
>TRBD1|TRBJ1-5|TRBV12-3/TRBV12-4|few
TGTGCCAGCAGCCTCGGGGACAGCGTAATAATGAGCAATCAGCCCCAGCATTTT
CASSLGDSVIMSNQPQHF
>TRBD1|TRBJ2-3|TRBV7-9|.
TGTGCCAGCAGCTCGTTCGGGACAGGACCTTTTCCTAGCACAGATACGCAGTATTTT
CASSSFGTGPFPSTDTQYF
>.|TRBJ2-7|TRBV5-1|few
TGCGCCAGCAGCGCGGAGGGGGATGTCTGGGACGAGCAGTACTTC
CASSAEGDVWDEQYF
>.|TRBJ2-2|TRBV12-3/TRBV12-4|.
TGTGCCAGCAGGACAGAGGGGATCGGGGAGCTGTTTTTT
CASRTEGIGELFF
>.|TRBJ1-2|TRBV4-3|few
TGCGCCAGCAGCCAAGACCAAGTGGGGTTGGGGGGCTACACCTTC
CASSQDQVGLGGYTF
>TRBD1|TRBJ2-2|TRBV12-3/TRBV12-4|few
TGTGCCAGCAGCTTGGGGACAGGGGCTCGCACCGGGGAGCTGTTTTTT
CASSLGTGARTGELFF
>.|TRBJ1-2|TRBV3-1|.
TGTGCCAGCAGCCAGAGCTACGGACTCTATGGCTACACCTTC
CASSQSYGLYGYTF
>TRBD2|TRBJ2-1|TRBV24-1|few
TGTGCCACCAGTGCCCCAATGACGGGAGGTTTTGAGCAGTTCTTC
CATSAPMTGGFEQFF
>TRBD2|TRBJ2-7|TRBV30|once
TGTGCCTGGAGTGGCTTAGCGGGGGGGCCTTTGAACGAGCAGTACTTC
CAWSGLAGGPLNEQYF
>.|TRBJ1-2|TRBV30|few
TGTGCCTGGATCGAGACAGGTGGGGGCTACACCTTC
CAWIETGGGYTF
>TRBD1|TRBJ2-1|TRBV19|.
TGTGCCAGTAGTCTTAGGACAGGGGTCCGCGAGCAGTTCTTC
CASSLRTGVREQFF
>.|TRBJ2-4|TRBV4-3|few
TGCGCCAGCAGCCAAGAAGCTTTCGGTAGTCGCATTCAGTACTTC
CASSQEAFGSRIQYF
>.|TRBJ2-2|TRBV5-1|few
TGCGCCAGCAGGGGGCTAGGGCTGAACACCGGGGAGCTGTTTTTT
CASRGLGLNTGELFF
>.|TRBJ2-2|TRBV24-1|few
TGTGCCACCAGTGATTTTCGGCAAGGGATCACCGGGGAGCTGTTTTTT
CATSDFRQGITGELFF
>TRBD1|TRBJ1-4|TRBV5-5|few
TGTGCCAGCAGCCCAGGACAGGGGAATAATGAAAAACTGTTTTTT
CASSPGQGNNEKLFF
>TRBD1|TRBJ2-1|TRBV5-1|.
TGCGCCAGCAGCTCTCTCAGTAACAGGGGCGGTGAGCAGTTCTTC
CASSSLSNRGGEQFF
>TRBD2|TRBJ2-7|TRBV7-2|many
TGTGCCAGCAGCTTAGCGGGAGGGCCGTCCTACGAGCAGTACTTC
CASSLAGGPSYEQYF
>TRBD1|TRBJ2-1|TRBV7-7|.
TGTGCCAGCAGCATAGGGACAGGCTATGAGCAGTTCTTC
CASSIGTGYEQFF
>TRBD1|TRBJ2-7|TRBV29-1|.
TGCAGCGTCAGGGACAGATCGGTTGGCGAGCAGTACTTC
CSVRDRSVGEQYF
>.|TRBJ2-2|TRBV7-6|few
TGTGCCAGCAGCCGCGTGGGAACCGGGGAGCTGTTTTTT
CASSRVGTGELFF
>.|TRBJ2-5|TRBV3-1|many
TGTGCCAGCGAACCCGTGGGGCAGGAGACCCAGTACTTC
CASEPVGQETQYF
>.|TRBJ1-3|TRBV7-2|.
TGTGCCAGCAGCTTAGACGCCCTGGGCTCTGGAAACACCATATATTTT
CASSLDALGSGNTIYF
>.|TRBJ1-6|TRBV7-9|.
TGTGCCAGCAGCCGGGGGACACCGAATAATTCACCCCTCCACTTT
CASSRGTPNNSPLHF
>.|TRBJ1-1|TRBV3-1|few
TGTGCCAGCAGCCAAGATGTCTGGACCGGCCACACTACTGAAGCTTTCTTT
CASSQDVWTGHTTEAFF
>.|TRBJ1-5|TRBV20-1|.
TGCAGTGCGAGGACAGTAGACAATCAGCCCCAGCATTTT
CSARTVDNQPQHF
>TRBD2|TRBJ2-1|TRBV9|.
TGTGCCAGCAGCGTAGAGGCACTAGCGGGGGAGCAGTTCTTC
CASSVEALAGEQFF
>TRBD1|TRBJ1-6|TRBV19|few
TGTGCCAGTAGAGAGACAGGGTTCGGGCTTAATTCACCCCTCCACTTT
CASRETGFGLNSPLHF
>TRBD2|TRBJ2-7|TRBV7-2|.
TGTGCCAGCAGGGGACTAGCGGGAACAAACGAGCAGTACTTC
CASRGLAGTNEQYF
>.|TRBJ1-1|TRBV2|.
TGTGCCAGCAATCGGGATAGGGCTGAAGCTTTCTTT
CASNRDRAEAFF
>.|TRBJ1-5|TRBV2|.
TGTGCCAGCAGACCTACAGGGACGAGTAATCAGCCCCAGCATTTT
CASRPTGTSNQPQHF
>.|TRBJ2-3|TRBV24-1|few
TGTGCCACCAGTGATCCCTTGACTAGCACAGATACGCAGTATTTT
CATSDPLTSTDTQYF
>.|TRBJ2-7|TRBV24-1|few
TGTGCCACCAGTAAGGTTCCCCGAACCTACGAGCAGTACTTC
CATSKVPRTYEQYF
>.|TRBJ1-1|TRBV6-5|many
TGTGCCAGCAGTGCTGGACAGTTTCAAACTGAAGCTTTCTTT
CASSAGQFQTEAFF
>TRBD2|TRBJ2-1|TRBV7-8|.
TGTGCCAGCAGCTTAGAGAAGGGGAGCCTGGGGCGGGAGATCTACAATGAGCAGTTCTTC
CASSLEKGSLGREIYNEQFF
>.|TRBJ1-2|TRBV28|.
TGTGCCAGTCAAGGCATAGACTATGGCTACACCTTC
CASQGIDYGYTF
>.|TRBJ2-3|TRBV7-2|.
TGTGCCAGCAGCTTAGCGGGGGGTGGGGGCACAGATACGCAGTATTTT
CASSLAGGGGTDTQYF
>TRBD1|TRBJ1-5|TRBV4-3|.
TGCGCCAGCAGCCCGACAGGGGTTCAGCCCCAGCATTTT
CASSPTGVQPQHF